This TCR beta chain derives from a study of T cell repertoires in cytomegalovirus infection. Study at large: Indications came from public TCR beta signatures; they pointed to CMV infection and to a matching HLA type.

The ends were cut back, 2 bases at V and 2 bases at J, with 9 bases in the middle. The CDR3 consists of 14 residues. CDR1 is MNHEY and CDR2 is SVGAGI in the germline V gene. One entry per CDR3 protein, called by TCRdb with MiXCR from the reads. Among 650,000 to 900,000 distinct CDR3 sequences listed, approximately 32% were seen once. Of note for this clonotype: Its antigen is not known.

The receptor was derived from a human donor in good health (CMV status not recorded). Some clones in this sample may be carry-over from other donors' samples. The chain is built from TRBV6-5 and TRBJ1-1, with D unresolved. This specimen consisted of cultured CD8+ T cells from PBMCs, obtained from culture after CMV antigen stimulation. The CDR3 spells CASSYVAYNTEAFF. CDR3 sequence (DNA): TGTGCCAGCAGTTACGTTGCATATAACACTGAAGCTTTCTTT.